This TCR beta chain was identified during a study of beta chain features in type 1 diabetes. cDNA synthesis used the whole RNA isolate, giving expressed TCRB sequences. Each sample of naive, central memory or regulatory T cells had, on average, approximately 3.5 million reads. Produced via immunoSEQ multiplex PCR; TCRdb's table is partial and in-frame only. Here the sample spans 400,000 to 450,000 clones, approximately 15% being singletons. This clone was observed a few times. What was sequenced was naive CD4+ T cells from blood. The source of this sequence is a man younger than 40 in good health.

Written as DNA, the CDR3 is TGTGCCAGCTCCCAGCGGTCTACAAGAGGGACCGGGGAGCTGTTTTTT. It yields the protein CASSQRSTRGTGELFF. This chain uses TRBV18 with TRBJ2-2, with D possibly being TRBD2 (5 bases). Per the germline V gene, CDR1 is KGHSH and CDR2 is LQKENI. This CDR3 has 16 amino acids. V was trimmed by 6 bases and J by 5 bases, leaving 19 bases between them.